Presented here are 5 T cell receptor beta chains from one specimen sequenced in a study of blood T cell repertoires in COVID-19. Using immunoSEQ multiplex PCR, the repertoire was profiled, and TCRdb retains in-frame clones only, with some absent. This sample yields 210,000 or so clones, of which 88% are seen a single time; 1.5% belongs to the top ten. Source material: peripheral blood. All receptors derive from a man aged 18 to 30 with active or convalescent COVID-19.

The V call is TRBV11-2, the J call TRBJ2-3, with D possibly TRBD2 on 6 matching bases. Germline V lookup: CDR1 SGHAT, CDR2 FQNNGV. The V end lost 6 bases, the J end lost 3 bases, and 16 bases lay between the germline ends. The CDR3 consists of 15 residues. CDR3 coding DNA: TGTGCCAGCAGTTTTGCCGGGAGTCGGACAGATACGCAGTATTTT. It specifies CASSFAGSRTDTQYF.

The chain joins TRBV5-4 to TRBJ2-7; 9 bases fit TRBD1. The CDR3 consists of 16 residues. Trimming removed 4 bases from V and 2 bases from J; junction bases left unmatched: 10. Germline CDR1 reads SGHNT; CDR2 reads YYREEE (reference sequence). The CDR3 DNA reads TGTGCCAGCAGCGCGGGACAGGGTATGTCGGCCTACGAGCAGTACTTC. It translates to CASSAGQGMSAYEQYF.

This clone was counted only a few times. The DNA of the CDR3 is TGTGCCAGCAGTGACAGGTCCTATCAGCCCCAGCATTTT. Translating gives CASSDRSYQPQHF. V and J are TRBV2 and TRBJ1-5; D not certain. Germline CDR1 SNHLY, CDR2 FYNNEI. The V end was cut by 3 bases, the J end by 5 bases, with 8 bases between. The CDR3 sequence is 13 residues long.

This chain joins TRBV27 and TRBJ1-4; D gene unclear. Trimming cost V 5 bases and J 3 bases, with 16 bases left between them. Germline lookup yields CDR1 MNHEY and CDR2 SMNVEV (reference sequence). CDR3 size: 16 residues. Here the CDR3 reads CASSPGPQDPNEKLFF. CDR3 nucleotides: TGTGCCAGCAGTCCAGGCCCCCAGGATCCTAATGAAAAACTGTTTTTT. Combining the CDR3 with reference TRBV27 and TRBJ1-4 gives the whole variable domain EAQVTQNPRYLITVTGKKLTVTCSQNMNHEYMSWYRQDPGLGLRQIYYSMNVEVTDKGDVPEGYKVSRKEKRNFPLILESPSPNQTSLYFCASSPGPQDPNEKLFFGSGTQLSVL.

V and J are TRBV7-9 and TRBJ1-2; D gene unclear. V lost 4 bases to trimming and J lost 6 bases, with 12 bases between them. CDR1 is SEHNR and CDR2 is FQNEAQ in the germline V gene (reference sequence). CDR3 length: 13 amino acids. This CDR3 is CASSSQREDGYTF. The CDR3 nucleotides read TGTGCCAGCAGCTCACAGAGGGAGGATGGCTACACCTTC.